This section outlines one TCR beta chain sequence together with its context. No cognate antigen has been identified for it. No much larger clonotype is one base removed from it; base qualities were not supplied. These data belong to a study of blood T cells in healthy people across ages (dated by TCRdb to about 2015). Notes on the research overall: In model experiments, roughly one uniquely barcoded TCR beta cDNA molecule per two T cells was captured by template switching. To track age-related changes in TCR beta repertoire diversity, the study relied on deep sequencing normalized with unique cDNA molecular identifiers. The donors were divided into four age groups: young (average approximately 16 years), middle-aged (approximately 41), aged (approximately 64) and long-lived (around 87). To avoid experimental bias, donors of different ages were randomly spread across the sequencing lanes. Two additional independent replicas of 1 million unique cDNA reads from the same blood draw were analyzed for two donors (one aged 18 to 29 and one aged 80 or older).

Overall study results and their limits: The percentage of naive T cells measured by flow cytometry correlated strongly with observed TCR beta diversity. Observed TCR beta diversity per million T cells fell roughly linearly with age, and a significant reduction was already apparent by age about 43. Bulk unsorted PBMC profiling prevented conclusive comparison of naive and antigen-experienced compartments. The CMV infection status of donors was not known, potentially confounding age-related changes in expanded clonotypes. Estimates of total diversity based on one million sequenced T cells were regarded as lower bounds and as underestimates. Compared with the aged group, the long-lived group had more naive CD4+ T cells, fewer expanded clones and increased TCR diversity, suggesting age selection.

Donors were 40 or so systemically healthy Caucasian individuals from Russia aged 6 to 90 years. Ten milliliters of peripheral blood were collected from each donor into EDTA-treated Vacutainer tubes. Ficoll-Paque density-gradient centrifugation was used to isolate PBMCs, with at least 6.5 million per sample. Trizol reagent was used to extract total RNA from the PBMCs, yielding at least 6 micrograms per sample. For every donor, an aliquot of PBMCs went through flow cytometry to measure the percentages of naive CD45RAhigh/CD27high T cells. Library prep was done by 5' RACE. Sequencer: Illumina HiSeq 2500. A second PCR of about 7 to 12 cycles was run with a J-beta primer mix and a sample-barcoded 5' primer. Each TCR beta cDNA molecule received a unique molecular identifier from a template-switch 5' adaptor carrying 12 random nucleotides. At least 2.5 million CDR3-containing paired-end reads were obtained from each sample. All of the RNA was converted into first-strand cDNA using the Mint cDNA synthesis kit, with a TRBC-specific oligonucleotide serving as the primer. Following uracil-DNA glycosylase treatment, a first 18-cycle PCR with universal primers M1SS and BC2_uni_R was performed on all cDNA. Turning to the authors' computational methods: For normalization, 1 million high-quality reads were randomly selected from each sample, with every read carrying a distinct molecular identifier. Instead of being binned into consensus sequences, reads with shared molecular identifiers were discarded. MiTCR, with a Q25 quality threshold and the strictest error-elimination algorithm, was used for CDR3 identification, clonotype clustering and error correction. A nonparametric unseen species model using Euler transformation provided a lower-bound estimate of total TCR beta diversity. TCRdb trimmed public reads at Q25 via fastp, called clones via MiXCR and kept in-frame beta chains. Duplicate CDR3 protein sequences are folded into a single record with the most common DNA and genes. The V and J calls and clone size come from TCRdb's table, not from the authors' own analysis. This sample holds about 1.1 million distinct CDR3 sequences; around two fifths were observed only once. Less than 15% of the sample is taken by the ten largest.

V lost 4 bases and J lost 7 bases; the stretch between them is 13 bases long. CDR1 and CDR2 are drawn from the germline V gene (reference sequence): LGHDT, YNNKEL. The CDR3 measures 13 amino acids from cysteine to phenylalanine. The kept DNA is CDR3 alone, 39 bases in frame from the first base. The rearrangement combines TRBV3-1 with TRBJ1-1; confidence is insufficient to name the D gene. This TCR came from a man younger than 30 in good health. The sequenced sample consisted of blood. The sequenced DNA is TGTGCCAGCAGCCGAGCTGCCGGGATTGAAGCTTTCTTT. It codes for CASSRAAGIEAFF.